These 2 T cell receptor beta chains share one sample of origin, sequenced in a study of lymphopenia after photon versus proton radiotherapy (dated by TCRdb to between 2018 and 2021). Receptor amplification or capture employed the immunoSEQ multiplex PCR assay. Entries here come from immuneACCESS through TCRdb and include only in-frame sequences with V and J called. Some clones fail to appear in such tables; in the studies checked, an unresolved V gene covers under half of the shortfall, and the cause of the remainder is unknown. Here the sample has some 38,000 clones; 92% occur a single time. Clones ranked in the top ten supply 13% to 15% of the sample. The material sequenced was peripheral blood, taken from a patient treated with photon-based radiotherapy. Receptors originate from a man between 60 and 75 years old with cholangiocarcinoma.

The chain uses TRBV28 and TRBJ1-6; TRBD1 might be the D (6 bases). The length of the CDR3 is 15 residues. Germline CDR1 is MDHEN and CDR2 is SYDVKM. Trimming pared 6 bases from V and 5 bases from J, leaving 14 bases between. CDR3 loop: CASRPQGIDNSPLHF. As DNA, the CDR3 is TGTGCCAGCAGGCCGCAGGGGATAGATAATTCACCCCTCCACTTT.

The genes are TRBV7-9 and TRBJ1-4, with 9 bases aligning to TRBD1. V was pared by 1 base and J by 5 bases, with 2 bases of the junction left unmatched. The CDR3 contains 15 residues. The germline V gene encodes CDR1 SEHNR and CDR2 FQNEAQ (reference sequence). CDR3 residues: CASSLGDRVNEKLFF. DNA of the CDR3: TGTGCCAGCAGCTTAGGGGACAGGGTGAATGAAAAACTGTTTTTT. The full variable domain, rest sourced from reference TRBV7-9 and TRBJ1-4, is DTGVSQNPRHKITKRGQNVTFRCDPISEHNRLYWYRQTLGQGPEFLTYFQNEAQLEKSRLLSDRFSAERPKGSFSTLEIQRTEQGDSAMYLCASSLGDRVNEKLFFGSGTQLSVL.